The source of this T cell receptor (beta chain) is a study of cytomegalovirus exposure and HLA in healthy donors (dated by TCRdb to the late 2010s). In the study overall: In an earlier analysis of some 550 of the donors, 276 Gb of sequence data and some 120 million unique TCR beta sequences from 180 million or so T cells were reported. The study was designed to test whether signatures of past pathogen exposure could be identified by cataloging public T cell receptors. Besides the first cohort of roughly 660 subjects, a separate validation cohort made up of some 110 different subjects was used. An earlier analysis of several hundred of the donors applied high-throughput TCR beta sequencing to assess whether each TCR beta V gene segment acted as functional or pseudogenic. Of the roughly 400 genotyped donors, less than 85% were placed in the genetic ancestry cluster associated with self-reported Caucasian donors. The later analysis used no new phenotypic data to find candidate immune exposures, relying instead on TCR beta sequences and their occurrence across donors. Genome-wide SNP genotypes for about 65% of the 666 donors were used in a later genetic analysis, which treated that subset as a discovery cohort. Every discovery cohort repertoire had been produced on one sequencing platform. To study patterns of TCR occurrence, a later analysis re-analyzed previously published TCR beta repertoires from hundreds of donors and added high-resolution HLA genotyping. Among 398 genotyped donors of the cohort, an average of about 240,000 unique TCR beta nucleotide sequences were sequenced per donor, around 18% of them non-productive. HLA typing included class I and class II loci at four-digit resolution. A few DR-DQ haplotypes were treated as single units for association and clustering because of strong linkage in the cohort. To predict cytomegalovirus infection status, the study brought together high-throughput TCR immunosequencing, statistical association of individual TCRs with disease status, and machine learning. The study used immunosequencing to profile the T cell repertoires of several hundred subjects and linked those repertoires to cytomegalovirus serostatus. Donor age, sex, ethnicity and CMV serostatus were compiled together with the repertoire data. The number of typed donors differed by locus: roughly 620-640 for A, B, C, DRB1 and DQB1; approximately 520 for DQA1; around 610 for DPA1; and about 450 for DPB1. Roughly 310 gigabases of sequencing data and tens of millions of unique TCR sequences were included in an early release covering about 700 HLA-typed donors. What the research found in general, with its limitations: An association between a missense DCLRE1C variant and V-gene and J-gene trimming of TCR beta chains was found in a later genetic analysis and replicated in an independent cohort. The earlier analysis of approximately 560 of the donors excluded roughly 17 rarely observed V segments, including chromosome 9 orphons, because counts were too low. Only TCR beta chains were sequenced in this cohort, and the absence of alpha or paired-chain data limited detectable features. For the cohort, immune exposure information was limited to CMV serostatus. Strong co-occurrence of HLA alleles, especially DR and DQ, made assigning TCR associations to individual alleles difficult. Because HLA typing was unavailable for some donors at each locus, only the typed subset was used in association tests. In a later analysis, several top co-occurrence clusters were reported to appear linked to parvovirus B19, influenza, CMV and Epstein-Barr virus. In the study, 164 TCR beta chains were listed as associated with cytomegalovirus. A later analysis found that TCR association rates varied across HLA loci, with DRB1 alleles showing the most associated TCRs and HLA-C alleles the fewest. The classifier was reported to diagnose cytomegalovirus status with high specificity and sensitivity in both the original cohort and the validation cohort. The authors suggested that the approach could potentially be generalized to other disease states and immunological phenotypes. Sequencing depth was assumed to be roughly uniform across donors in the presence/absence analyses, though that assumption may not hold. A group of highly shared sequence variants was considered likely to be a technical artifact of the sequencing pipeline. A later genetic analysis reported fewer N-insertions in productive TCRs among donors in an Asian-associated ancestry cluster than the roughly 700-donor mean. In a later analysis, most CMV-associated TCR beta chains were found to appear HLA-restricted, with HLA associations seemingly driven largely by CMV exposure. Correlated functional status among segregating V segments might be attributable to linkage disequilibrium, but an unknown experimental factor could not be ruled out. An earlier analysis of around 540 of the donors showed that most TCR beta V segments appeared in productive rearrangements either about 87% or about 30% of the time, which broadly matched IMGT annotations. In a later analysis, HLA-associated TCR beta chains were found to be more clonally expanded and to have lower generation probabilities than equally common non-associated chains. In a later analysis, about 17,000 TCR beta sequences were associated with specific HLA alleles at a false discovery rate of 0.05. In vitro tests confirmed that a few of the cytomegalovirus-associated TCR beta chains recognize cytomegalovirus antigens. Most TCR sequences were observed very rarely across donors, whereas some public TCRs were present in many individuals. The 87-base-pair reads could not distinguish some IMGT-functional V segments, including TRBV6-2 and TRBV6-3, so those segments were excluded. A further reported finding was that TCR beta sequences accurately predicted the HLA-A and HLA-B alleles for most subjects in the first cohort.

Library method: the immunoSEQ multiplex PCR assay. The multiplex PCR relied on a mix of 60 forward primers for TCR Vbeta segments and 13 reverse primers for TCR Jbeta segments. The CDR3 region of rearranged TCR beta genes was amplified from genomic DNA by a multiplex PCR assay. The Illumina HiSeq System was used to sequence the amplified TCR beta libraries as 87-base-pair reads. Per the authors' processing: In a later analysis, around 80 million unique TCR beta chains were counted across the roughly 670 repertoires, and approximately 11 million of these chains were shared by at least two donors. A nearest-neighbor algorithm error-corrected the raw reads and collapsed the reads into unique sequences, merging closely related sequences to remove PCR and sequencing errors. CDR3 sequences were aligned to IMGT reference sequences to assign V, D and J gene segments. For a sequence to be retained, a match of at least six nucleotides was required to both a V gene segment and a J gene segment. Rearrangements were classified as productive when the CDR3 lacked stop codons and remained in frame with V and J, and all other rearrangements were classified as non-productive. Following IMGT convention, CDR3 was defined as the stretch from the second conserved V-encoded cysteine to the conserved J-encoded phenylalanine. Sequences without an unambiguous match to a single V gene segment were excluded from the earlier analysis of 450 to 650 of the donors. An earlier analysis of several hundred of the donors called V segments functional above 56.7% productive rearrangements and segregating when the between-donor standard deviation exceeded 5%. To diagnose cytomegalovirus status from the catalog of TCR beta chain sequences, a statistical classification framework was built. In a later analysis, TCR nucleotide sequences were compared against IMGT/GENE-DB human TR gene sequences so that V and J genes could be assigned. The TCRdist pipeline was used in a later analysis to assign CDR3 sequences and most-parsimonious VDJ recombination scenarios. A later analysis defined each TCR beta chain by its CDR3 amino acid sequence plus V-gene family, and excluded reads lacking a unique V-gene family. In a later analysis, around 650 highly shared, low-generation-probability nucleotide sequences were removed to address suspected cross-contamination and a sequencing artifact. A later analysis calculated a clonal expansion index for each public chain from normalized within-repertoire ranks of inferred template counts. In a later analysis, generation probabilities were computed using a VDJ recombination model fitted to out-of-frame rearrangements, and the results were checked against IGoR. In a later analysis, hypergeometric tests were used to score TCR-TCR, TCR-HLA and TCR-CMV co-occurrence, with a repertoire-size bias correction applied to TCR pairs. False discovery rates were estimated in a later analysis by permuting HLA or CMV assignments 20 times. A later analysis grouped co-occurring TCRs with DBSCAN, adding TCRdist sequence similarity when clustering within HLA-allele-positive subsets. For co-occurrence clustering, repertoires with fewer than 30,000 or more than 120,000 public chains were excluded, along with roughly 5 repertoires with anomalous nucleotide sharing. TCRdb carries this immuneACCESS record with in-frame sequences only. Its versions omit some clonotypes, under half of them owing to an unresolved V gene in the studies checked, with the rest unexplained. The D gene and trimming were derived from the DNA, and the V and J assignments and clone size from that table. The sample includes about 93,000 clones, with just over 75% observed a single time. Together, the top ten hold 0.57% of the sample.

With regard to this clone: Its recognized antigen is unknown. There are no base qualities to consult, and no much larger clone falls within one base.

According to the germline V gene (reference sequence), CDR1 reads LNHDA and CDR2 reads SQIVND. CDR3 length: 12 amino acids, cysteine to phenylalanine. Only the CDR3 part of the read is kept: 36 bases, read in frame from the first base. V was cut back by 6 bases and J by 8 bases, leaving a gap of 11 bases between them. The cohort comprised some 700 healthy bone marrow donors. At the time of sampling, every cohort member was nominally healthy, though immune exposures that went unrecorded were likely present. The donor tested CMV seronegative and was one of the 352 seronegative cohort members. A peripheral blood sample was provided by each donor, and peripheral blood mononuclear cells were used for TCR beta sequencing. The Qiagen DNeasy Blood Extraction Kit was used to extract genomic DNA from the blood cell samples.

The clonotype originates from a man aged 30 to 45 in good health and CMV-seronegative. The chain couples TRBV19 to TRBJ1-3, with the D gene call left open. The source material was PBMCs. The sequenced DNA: TGTGCCAGTAGCTCGATCGGGGACACCATATATTTT. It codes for CASSSIGDTIYF.